Given below is one T cell receptor (beta chain) in context. Per the authors' pipeline: Quantification of nucleated cells was approximated via reference gene primer amplification. The repertoire was sequenced with immunoSEQ multiplex PCR; TCRdb's copy has only in-frame clones and lacks some. V and J calls and clone size come straight from that table; D and trimming were deduced from the DNA. The sample lists roughly 76,000 clones, approximately 80% occurring once. This sample stems from a study of blood T cell repertoires in COVID-19. In the study overall: Some COVID-19 samples were acute and others convalescent; all came from the United States, Italy and Spain. T cells, B-cell-depleted T cells, or PBMCs supplied cDNA or gDNA.

In germline, CDR1 is MNHEY, CDR2 SVGAGI. This CDR3 has 12 residues. V was clipped by 6 bases and J by 12 bases, with 16 bases between them. Sequenced: peripheral blood. The sequence came from a woman between 65 and 79 years old with acute or convalescent COVID-19. The V and J genes are TRBV6-5 and TRBJ2-3; TRBD2 might be the D (5 bases). The CDR3 here is CASSPGTPSQYF. Written as DNA, the CDR3 is TGTGCCAGCAGCCCGGGAACCCCCTCCCAGTATTTT.